The 30 T cell receptor beta chains below come from one sample, sequenced in a study of technical replicates of blood from a handful of donors. Sequencing used immunoSEQ multiplex PCR; TCRdb keeps in-frame clones, though not all of them. The data show tens of thousands of clones, 88% seen once. Sequenced input: PBMCs. These receptors came from a human donor in good health. Some clones in this sample may be carry-over from other donors' samples.

The rearrangement joins TRBV7-3 to TRBJ2-7; 9 nucleotides line up with TRBD2. V lost 5 bases to trimming and J lost 2 bases; unmatched junction nucleotides: 7. The germline V gene has CDR1 SGHTA and CDR2 FQGTGA. CDR3 length: 15 residues. The CDR3 nucleotides are TGTGCCAGCAGCGACGGGCTAGCGGGGACCTACGAGCAGTACTTC. Protein: CASSDGLAGTYEQYF.

This chain joins TRBV18 and TRBJ2-7; 7 nucleotides agree with TRBD1. The V segment lost 6 bases and the J segment 5 bases; nucleotides outside the gene matches: 10. Germline CDR1 reads KGHSH; CDR2 reads LQKENI. The CDR3 consists of 14 residues. CDR3 bases: TGTGCCAGCTCCCTTGACAGGGTTCGTAACGAGCAGTACTTC. It yields the protein CASSLDRVRNEQYF.

V is TRBV9 and J is TRBJ1-2; 8 bases fit TRBD1. Germline assignment: CDR1 SGDLS and CDR2 YYNGEE. CDR3 length: 15 residues. V dropped 3 bases and J dropped 8; count of bases not matched to a gene: 12. CDR3 in DNA: TGTGCCAGCAGCGAACTATGGACAGGGACGGAGGGCTACACCTTC. Protein product: CASSELWTGTEGYTF.

The chain has TRBV5-4 and TRBJ2-1; D is ambiguous. CDR1 SGHNT and CDR2 YYREEE come from the germline V gene (reference sequence). The CDR3 runs to 13 residues. The V end was cut by 4 bases, the J end by 7 bases, with 12 bases between. For the CDR3, the DNA is TGTGCCAGCAGCCGTGACGAGGTTAATGAGCAGTTCTTC. Its protein is CASSRDEVNEQFF.

The chain carries TRBV30 and TRBJ2-1, with D maybe TRBD1 (5 bases). CDR3 length: 12 residues. The V gene's germline CDR1 is GTSNPN and CDR2 SVGIG (reference sequence). Trimming removed 5 bases at V and 5 bases at J, with 10 bases between. The CDR3, as DNA: TGTGCCTGGGAAACAGGAGACAATGAGCAGTTCTTC. Translation gives CAWETGDNEQFF.

This clone was counted a few times. The chain employs TRBV9 and TRBJ2-1, with D maybe TRBD1 (6 bases). CDR1 is SGDLS and CDR2 is YYNGEE in the germline V gene. Trimming stripped 4 bases from V and 7 bases from J, with 12 bases between. CDR3 length: 13 amino acids. CDR3: CASSIRGGNEQFF. For the CDR3, the DNA is TGTGCCAGCAGCATCCGAGGGGGTAATGAGCAGTTCTTC.

CDR3 nucleotides: TGTGCCACCAGCAGAGATCGGAGCGGGAGAGGTTTCTACGAGCAGTACTTC. Translating it yields CATSRDRSGRGFYEQYF. The chain recombines TRBV15 with TRBJ2-7, with 8 bases matching TRBD2. This CDR3 has 17 residues. From germline, CDR1 is LNHNV and CDR2 YYDKDF (reference sequence). With V trimmed by 0 bases and J by 3 bases, 10 bases remained unmatched.

The chain combines TRBV7-2 with TRBJ1-1; 11 bases fit TRBD1. V was clipped by 5 bases and J by 2 bases; unmatched bases: 1. CDR3 size: 14 residues. Germline V gene sequence: CDR1 SGHTA, CDR2 FQGNSA. CDR3 amino acids: CASSRTGGNTEAFF. The CDR3 coding sequence is TGTGCCAGCAGCCGGACAGGGGGCAACACTGAAGCTTTCTTT. The entire variable domain, with the rest obtained from reference TRBV7-2 and TRBJ1-1, is as follows: GAGVSQSPSNKVTEKGKDVELRCDPISGHTALYWYRQSLGQGLEFLIYFQGNSAPDKSGLPSDRFSAERTGGSVSTLTIQRTQQEDSAVYLCASSRTGGNTEAFFGQGTRLTVV.

This clone was picked up one time. The genes are TRBV4-3 and TRBJ1-1, with D perhaps TRBD1 (6 bases). V was trimmed by 4 bases and J by 4 bases, leaving 13 bases between them. Germline V gene lookup returns CDR1 LGHNA and CDR2 YSLEER. The CDR3 is 14 amino acids. CDR3 bases: TGCGCCAGCAGCCTGGGACAAGATAGCACTGAAGCTTTCTTT. Residues: CASSLGQDSTEAFF.

This sequence joins TRBV19 and TRBJ1-1; D uncertain. The CDR3 runs to 12 residues. The V gene lost 6 bases and the J gene lost 7 bases, with 12 bases spanning the gap. The germline V gene has CDR1 LNHDA and CDR2 SQIVND (reference sequence). DNA for the CDR3: TGTGCCAGTAGCCCGGGAATCTTTGAAGCTTTCTTT. It yields the protein CASSPGIFEAFF.

The J gene is TRBJ2-7, the V gene TRBV7-6, with D perhaps matching TRBD1 (6 bases). The CDR3 length is 14 residues. The germline CDR1 and CDR2 sequences are SGHVS and FNYEAQ. The ends were cut back, 1 base at V and 7 bases at J, with 14 bases in the middle. The CDR3 region has the DNA TGTGCCAGCAGCTTAGGTCAGGGGCAGGGGGAGCAGTACTTC. It encodes CASSLGQGQGEQYF.

The V gene is TRBV5-1, the J gene TRBJ2-7; 8 bases match TRBD1. The J segment lost 2 bases and the V segment lost 4 bases, leaving 2 bases of the junction unmatched. The germline gives CDR1 SGHRS, CDR2 YFSETQ. The CDR3 has 13 amino acids. This CDR3 reads CASSQDRAYEQYF. Written as DNA, the CDR3 is TGCGCCAGCAGCCAGGACAGGGCCTACGAGCAGTACTTC.

The chain employs TRBV25-1 and TRBJ2-1; D uncertain. CDR3 size: 15 residues. V was clipped by 3 bases and J by 3 bases, with 12 bases between them. The V gene's germline CDR1 is MGHDK and CDR2 SYGVNS. CDR3 amino acids: CASSEAIALYNEQFF. As DNA, the CDR3 is TGTGCCAGCAGTGAGGCGATAGCCCTCTACAATGAGCAGTTCTTC.

V and J are TRBV11-2 and TRBJ1-3; tentatively, D is TRBD1 (6 bases). The CDR3 spans 16 residues. Looked up from germline, CDR1 is SGHAT and CDR2 is FQNNGV. Trimming stripped 5 bases from V and 0 bases from J, with 14 bases between. The CDR3 bases are TGTGCCAGCAGCCATGCCGGGACAACCTCTGGAAACACCATATATTTT. Translating gives CASSHAGTTSGNTIYF.

The V and J genes are TRBV29-1 and TRBJ1-5; possible D gene TRBD1, 5 bases. The CDR3 is 12 residues long. Germline CDR1 reads SQVTM; CDR2 reads ANQGSEA. The CDR3 loop reads CSAGRDGEPQHF. In DNA form, the CDR3 reads TGCAGTGCAGGGAGGGATGGTGAGCCCCAGCATTTT.

The chain has TRBV4-2 and TRBJ1-3, with 7 bases aligning to TRBD1. J was trimmed by 0 bases and V by 4 bases; bases with no gene match: 12. From germline, CDR1 is LGHNA and CDR2 YNFKEQ. The CDR3 is 18 amino acids. The CDR3 sequence is CASSPSRDSISSGNTIYF. The CDR3 nucleotides read TGTGCCAGCAGCCCGTCCCGGGACAGTATCAGCTCTGGAAACACCATATATTTT.

V usage is TRBV5-4 and J usage is TRBJ2-3; 9 bases match TRBD2. V was pared by 3 bases and J by 4 bases, with 15 bases of the junction left unmatched. CDR1 and CDR2 from the germline V gene are SGHNT and YYREEE (reference sequence). This CDR3 is 18 amino acids long. The CDR3 reads CASSWPKGGRVGSDTQYF. DNA of the CDR3: TGTGCCAGCAGCTGGCCCAAGGGCGGGAGGGTGGGGTCAGATACGCAGTATTTT. The full variable domain, rest sourced from reference TRBV5-4 and TRBJ2-3, is ETGVTQSPTHLIKTRGQQVTLRCSSQSGHNTVSWYQQALGQGPQFIFQYYREEENGRGNFPPRFSGLQFPNYSSELNVNALELDDSALYLCASSWPKGGRVGSDTQYFGPGTRLTVL.

The chain links TRBV5-1 to TRBJ2-7; TRBD2 is a possible D gene (6 bases). This CDR3 spans 13 amino acids. Germline V CDR1 and CDR2: SGHRS, YFSETQ. V was pared by 0 bases and J by 4 bases, with 8 bases between. CDR3 sequence: CASSLGLGYEQYF. The CDR3 DNA follows: TGCGCCAGCAGCTTGGGACTAGGGTACGAGCAGTACTTC.

The rearrangement uses TRBV7-9 and TRBJ1-2; D unresolved. The CDR3 contains 12 residues. With 2 bases removed from V and 4 bases from J, the gap between germline ends came to 5 bases. Germline V gene sequence: CDR1 SEHNR, CDR2 FQNEAQ (reference sequence). CDR3 DNA sequence: TGTGCCAGCAGCTTACGGGGCTATGGCTACACCTTC. Its translation: CASSLRGYGYTF.

The rearrangement links TRBV7-3 to TRBJ2-1; 11 bases align to TRBD2. The CDR3 covers 18 residues. Germline values: CDR1 SGHTA, CDR2 FQGTGA. Trimming cost V 1 base and J 8 bases; bases outside gene matches: 13. CDR3 in DNA: TGTGCCAGCAGCTTAATTCCCTATGTGGTAGCGGGAGGGGATGAGCAGTTCTTC. Protein product: CASSLIPYVVAGGDEQFF.

The CDR3 protein is CASSLVPGGNEKLFF. The CDR3 bases are TGTGCCAGCAGCTTAGTCCCAGGGGGTAATGAAAAACTGTTTTTT. The chain uses TRBV7-2 and TRBJ1-4; 7 bases are shared with TRBD1. After removal of 1 base from V and 4 bases from J, the junction contained 3 bases not matched to a gene. This CDR3 has 15 residues. Germline V CDR1 and CDR2: SGHTA, FQGNSA.

About this clone itself: The same CDR3 can be traced to other DNA sequences in this sample. Here the CDR3 reads CASSQVGTDTQYF. CDR3 in DNA: TGTGCCAGCAGCCAAGTCGGGACAGATACGCAGTATTTT. The J gene is TRBJ2-3, the V gene TRBV4-2, with unresolved D. CDR3 length: 13 amino acids. Germline loops: CDR1 LGHNA, CDR2 YNFKEQ. V lost 1 base to trimming and J lost 3 bases, with 5 bases between them.

V gene TRBV5-1 combines with J gene TRBJ2-1; 7 bases line up with TRBD1. V shed 4 bases, J shed 4 bases, and the junction held 8 bases outside the gene matches. Looked up from germline, CDR1 is SGHRS and CDR2 is YFSETQ. The CDR3 runs to 15 residues. CDR3 DNA: TGCGCCAGCAGCCGGGACAGTTCCTTTTACAATGAGCAGTTCTTC. It specifies CASSRDSSFYNEQFF.

This clone came up once. The rearrangement uses TRBV4-3 and TRBJ1-5, with TRBD1 matching over 8 bases. Germline V gives CDR1 LGHNA, CDR2 YSLEER. The junction had 3 bases not matched to a gene; V was cut back by 0 bases and J by 5 bases. The CDR3 consists of 15 residues. Here the CDR3 DNA reads TGCGCCAGCAGCCAAGATGGGACAGGACATCAGCCCCAGCATTTT. It is translated as CASSQDGTGHQPQHF.

The chain employs TRBV29-1 and TRBJ2-4; D is perhaps TRBD2 (6 bases). Trimming removed 1 base from V and 3 bases from J, with 10 bases in between. This CDR3 has 14 amino acids. The germline gives CDR1 SQVTM, CDR2 ANQGSEA. CDR3 sequence: CSVEGGVGKNIQYF. The CDR3 DNA reads TGCAGCGTTGAAGGGGGGGTTGGCAAAAACATTCAGTACTTC.

The chain combines TRBV6-1 with TRBJ1-1; possibly TRBD1 for D (6 bases). The germline V and J ends were trimmed by 1 base and 4 bases, with 19 bases remaining between them. CDR3 length: 17 residues. Germline V CDR1 and CDR2: MNHNS, SASEGT. CDR3 nucleotides: TGTGCCAGCAGTGAAGTTTCCTTTGGATCCAGGGGCACTGAAGCTTTCTTT. Translated, it gives CASSEVSFGSRGTEAFF.

This clone was seen just once. The chain recombines TRBV7-8 with TRBJ1-1, with 7 nucleotides matching TRBD1. The CDR3 is made up of 14 amino acids. V was pared by 5 bases and J by 5 bases, with 8 bases of the junction left unmatched. Germline lookup yields CDR1 SGHVS and CDR2 FQNEAQ. The chain's CDR3 is CASSPSTGHTEAFF. CDR3 nucleotide sequence: TGTGCCAGCAGCCCGTCGACAGGGCATACTGAAGCTTTCTTT.

The V gene is TRBV15, the J gene TRBJ2-7, with 10 bases lining up with TRBD1. Trimming at V came to 4 bases and at J to 5 bases, leaving 5 bases not matched to a gene. This CDR3 has 14 residues. Germline CDR1 LNHNV, CDR2 YYDKDF (reference sequence). This chain's CDR3 is CATSTRQGANEQYF. The DNA for the CDR3 is TGTGCCACCAGCACTCGACAGGGGGCGAACGAGCAGTACTTC. Full variable domain (outside the CDR3, taken from reference TRBV15 and TRBJ2-7): DAMVIQNPRYQVTQFGKPVTLSCSQTLNHNVMYWYQQKSSQAPKLLFHYYDKDFNNEADTPDNFQSRRPNTSFCFLDIRSPGLGDTAMYLCATSTRQGANEQYFGPGTRLTVT.

This clone was seen once. The chain couples TRBV6-5 to TRBJ1-2; the D is unclear. V was shortened by 2 bases and J by 4 bases, with 11 bases between the two germline ends. CDR3 size: 14 residues. Germline V gene data show CDR1 as MNHEY and CDR2 as SVGAGI. Written as DNA, the CDR3 is TGTGCCAGCAGTTACCGCGGCAAGAGCTATGGCTACACCTTC. This encodes CASSYRGKSYGYTF.

A single count supports this clone. J is TRBJ2-7 and V is TRBV15; 10 bases map to TRBD2. Losses at the gene ends were 6 bases for V and 2 bases for J; bases not matched to a gene: 7. The CDR3 is made up of 15 amino acids. Germline CDR1 is LNHNV and CDR2 is YYDKDF (reference sequence). The CDR3 nucleotides are TGTGCCACCAGTAGCAGGACTAGCGGACCCTACGAGCAGTACTTC. Protein sequence: CATSSRTSGPYEQYF.